Here is one TCR beta chain with its context. The record originates from a study of blood T cell repertoires in COVID-19. Study overall: From the United States, Italy and Spain came samples of acute and convalescent COVID-19. Nucleic acid was either cDNA or gDNA, and it came from T cells, B-cell-depleted T cells, or PBMCs.

This CDR3 spans 15 amino acids. After removal of 6 bases from V and 5 bases from J, the junction contained 8 bases not matched to a gene. Germline values: CDR1 SGHVS, CDR2 FNYEAQ. The authors' processing: The assay estimated nucleated cells by amplifying reference gene primers. The method was immunoSEQ multiplex PCR; TCRdb's version includes in-frame clones alone and lacks a portion of them. V and J calls and clone size are as listed in that table; D and trimming were resolved from the DNA. The sample includes around 15,000 clones, about nine tenths of them seen just once. This TCR came from an elderly man with acute or convalescent COVID-19. The chain couples TRBV7-6 to TRBJ2-1; 9 bases line up with TRBD2. The specimen was peripheral blood. The CDR3 loop is CASSSPSGTNNEQFF. The CDR3 nucleotides read TGTGCCAGCAGTTCCCCTAGCGGGACAAACAATGAGCAGTTCTTC.